Below, 30 T cell receptor beta chains from the same sample are listed, as sequenced in a study of vaccination effects on CD4 cells after COVID-19. These receptors' antigens are unknown. Profiling relied on immunoSEQ multiplex PCR, and the TCRdb table lists in-frame clones only, not all of them. Of approximately 46,000 clones in the sample, about 74% were seen once. CD4+ T cell isolation took place after 10 days of culture. Sequences were derived from CD4+ T cells from PBMCs cultured without peptide, sampled before COVID-19 vaccination. These receptors originate from a human donor who had a prior SARS-CoV-2 infection.

This clone turned up a few times. The chain recombines TRBV24-1 with TRBJ2-1, with 9 positions matching TRBD1. The CDR3 has 14 amino acids. The trim removed 6 bases at V and 8 bases at J, leaving 7 bases unmatched. Looked up from germline, CDR1 is KGHDR and CDR2 is SFDVKD. The chain's CDR3 is CATSLRTGDDEQFF. The CDR3, as DNA: TGTGCCACCAGTTTGAGGACAGGGGATGATGAGCAGTTCTTC.

V gene TRBV28 combines with J gene TRBJ2-6, with 9 bases that match TRBD1. The CDR3 spans 15 residues. CDR1 is MDHEN and CDR2 is SYDVKM in the germline V gene. V lost 5 bases, J lost 5 bases, and 4 bases stayed unmatched. The DNA for the CDR3 is TGTGCCAGCAGTACTACAGGGGGCAGGGCCAACGTCCTGACTTTC. Translation gives CASSTTGGRANVLTF.

This clone was detected only a few times. This chain uses TRBV19 with TRBJ2-6; tentative D call: TRBD1 (5 bases). With 3 bases removed from V and 0 bases from J, the gap between germline ends came to 15 bases. CDR3 length: 18 residues. Germline V gene sequence: CDR1 LNHDA, CDR2 SQIVND (reference sequence). CDR3: CASSMIGAHSSGANVLTF. CDR3 DNA: TGTGCCAGTAGTATGATTGGGGCGCACAGCTCTGGGGCCAACGTCCTGACTTTC.

V usage is TRBV9 and J usage is TRBJ2-2, with 7 bases that match TRBD1. The CDR3 contains 16 residues. Germline loops: CDR1 SGDLS, CDR2 YYNGEE. Losses at the gene ends were 0 bases for V and 4 bases for J; bases not matched to a gene: 6. CDR3: CASSVVGRGSTGELFF. The CDR3 nucleotides are TGTGCCAGCAGCGTAGTGGGCAGGGGGTCCACCGGGGAGCTGTTTTTT.

The chain recombines TRBV5-1 with TRBJ2-7; D may be TRBD1 (6 bases). Germline-derived CDR1 and CDR2 are SGHRS and YFSETQ. This CDR3 is built from 13 residues. Trimming pared 1 base from V and 6 bases from J, leaving 11 bases between. The DNA of the CDR3 is TGCGCCAGCAGCTTGAACAGGGTCGGCGAGCAGTACTTC. This sequence encodes CASSLNRVGEQYF.

For the CDR3, the DNA is TGCGCCAGCAGCCAATCCCCCTCCGGACTAGCGGTGACAGATACGCAGTATTTT. This gives the protein CASSQSPSGLAVTDTQYF. The chain combines TRBV4-3 with TRBJ2-3; 10 positions agree with TRBD2. The CDR3 covers 18 residues. V dropped 2 bases and J dropped 3; count of bases not matched to a gene: 11. Germline V gene lookup returns CDR1 LGHNA and CDR2 YSLEER.

The chain has TRBV15 and TRBJ2-2; 7 bases match TRBD2. The CDR3 has 18 residues. After removal of 1 base from V and 4 bases from J, the junction contained 12 bases not matched to a gene. Germline values: CDR1 LNHNV, CDR2 YYDKDF (reference sequence). Written as DNA, the CDR3 is TGTGCCACCAGCAGAGCAGCCCTAGGCGGGAGTTTCACCGGGGAGCTGTTTTTT. This translates into CATSRAALGGSFTGELFF.

The chain employs TRBV10-3 and TRBJ2-7; 14 bases agree with TRBD2. The CDR3 totals 15 residues. CDR1 and CDR2 (germline): ENHRY, SYGVKD. J was trimmed by 5 bases and V by 6 bases; bases with no gene match: 6. CDR3 loop: CAIRSGTSGSHEQYF. In DNA, the CDR3 is TGTGCCATCAGATCCGGGACTAGCGGGAGTCACGAGCAGTACTTC.

This clone was found once. This rearrangement joins TRBV2 to TRBJ1-4, with 7 bases matching TRBD1. This CDR3 is 15 amino acids long. With V trimmed by 4 bases and J by 4 bases, 6 bases remained unmatched. CDR1 is SNHLY and CDR2 is FYNNEI in the germline V gene. The CDR3 spells CASSVRGRGNEKLFF. The DNA for the CDR3 is TGTGCCAGCAGTGTTAGGGGGCGCGGTAATGAAAAACTGTTTTTT.

The V gene is TRBV5-1, the J gene TRBJ2-1, with a weak D call TRBD2 (6 bases). V shed 0 bases and J shed 6 bases, with 10 bases lying between them. The CDR3 contains 14 residues. The germline V gene has CDR1 SGHRS and CDR2 YFSETQ. CDR3 residues: CASSLVAVGNEQFF. The CDR3 nucleotides are TGCGCCAGCAGCTTGGTAGCGGTCGGCAATGAGCAGTTCTTC.

The gene calls are TRBV18 and TRBJ2-2; 13 bases line up with TRBD2. Germline lookup yields CDR1 KGHSH and CDR2 LQKENI. The CDR3 runs to 16 residues. J gave up 7 bases and V 2 bases, and 4 bases lay outside the gene matches. This CDR3 is CASSPGLAGDGGELFF. The CDR3, as DNA: TGTGCCAGCTCACCAGGACTAGCGGGAGATGGCGGGGAGCTGTTTTTT.

The CDR3 nucleotides read TGTGCCACCAGCAGAGATATAACGGGGGGTACCTACGAGCAGTACTTC. It specifies CATSRDITGGTYEQYF. The chain carries TRBV15 and TRBJ2-7; 7 positions agree with TRBD2. CDR3 length: 16 amino acids. V lost 0 bases and J lost 2; bases outside the gene matches: 7. Germline-derived CDR1 and CDR2 are LNHNV and YYDKDF (reference sequence).

J is TRBJ1-1 and V is TRBV24-1; D call uncertain. V was cut by 2 bases and J by 1 base, with 10 bases left in between. The CDR3 is 15 amino acids. Germline V lookup: CDR1 KGHDR, CDR2 SFDVKD. DNA of the CDR3: TGTGCCACCAGTGATTCTGGGGATCGGAACACTGAAGCTTTCTTT. It encodes CATSDSGDRNTEAFF.

This clone was seen a single time. The genes are TRBV12-3 or TRBV12-4 and TRBJ2-7; D unclear. The CDR3 extends over 13 amino acids. Trimming took off 4 bases at V and 6 bases at J, with 13 bases between the two ends. The CDR3 coding sequence is TGTGCCAGCAGTTATCTCCCATTGGGCGAGCAGTACTTC. Its translation: CASSYLPLGEQYF.

The chain recombines TRBV5-1 with TRBJ2-7; D unresolved. The CDR3 is 14 residues long. CDR1 is SGHRS and CDR2 is YFSETQ in the germline V gene. Trimming stripped 4 bases from V and 5 bases from J, with 16 bases between. The CDR3 region is CASSRDKPTDEQYF. The CDR3 DNA reads as TGCGCCAGCAGCCGCGACAAGCCCACGGACGAGCAGTACTTC.

V is TRBV5-1 and J is TRBJ2-5, with D possibly being TRBD2 (7 bases). CDR3 length equals 14 residues. Germline lookup yields CDR1 SGHRS and CDR2 YFSETQ. V lost 2 bases to trimming and J lost 4 bases, with 12 bases between them. This chain's CDR3 is CASSLGGATETQYF. The CDR3 nucleotides are TGCGCCAGCAGCTTAGGGGGGGCCACAGAGACCCAGTACTTC.

V and J are TRBV5-1 and TRBJ2-5; D call uncertain. Germline V CDR1 and CDR2: SGHRS, YFSETQ. CDR3 size: 12 residues. The V end lost 4 bases, the J end lost 2 bases, and 6 bases lay between the germline ends. In nucleotides, the CDR3 is TGCGCCAGCAGCCAATATCAAGAGACCCAGTACTTC. Translating it yields CASSQYQETQYF.

The chain joins TRBV20-1 to TRBJ1-2; 8 bases line up with TRBD1. This CDR3 contains 13 residues. In germline, CDR1 is DFQATT, CDR2 SNEGSKA (reference sequence). J was trimmed by 6 bases and V by 3 bases; bases with no gene match: 6. CDR3 amino acids: CSASETGVDGYTF. In nucleotides, the CDR3 is TGCAGTGCTAGTGAGACAGGGGTGGATGGCTACACCTTC.

This clone appeared a few times. This sequence joins TRBV28 and TRBJ2-1; TRBD2 matches 9 bases. Germline assignment: CDR1 MDHEN and CDR2 SYDVKM. The CDR3 sequence is 15 residues long. After removal of 1 base from V and 6 bases from J, the junction contained 4 bases not matched to a gene. CDR3 DNA sequence: TGTGCCAGCAGTTTATTGGCGGGAGGGCCCAATGAGCAGTTCTTC. This gives the protein CASSLLAGGPNEQFF.

This clone was detected only once. This chain joins TRBV4-3 and TRBJ2-1; possibly TRBD2 for D (6 bases). Germline V gives CDR1 LGHNA, CDR2 YSLEER. The CDR3 totals 14 residues. The V end was cut by 2 bases, the J end by 10 bases, with 15 bases between. The CDR3 region is CASSQLGSLAEQFF. The CDR3 DNA is TGCGCCAGCAGCCAACTAGGATCCCTAGCGGAGCAGTTCTTC.

V gene TRBV5-1 combines with J gene TRBJ2-5; 7 bases line up with TRBD2. V dropped 3 bases and J dropped 0; count of bases not matched to a gene: 5. Germline V lookup: CDR1 SGHRS, CDR2 YFSETQ. The CDR3 runs 15 residues. The CDR3 protein is CASSSGTTDQETQYF. The CDR3 DNA follows: TGCGCCAGCAGCTCCGGGACTACAGACCAAGAGACCCAGTACTTC.

The chain recombines TRBV27 with TRBJ1-2; a weak D match, TRBD1 (5 bases). CDR1 is MNHEY, CDR2 SMNVEV, per germline (reference sequence). V dropped 1 base and J dropped 6 bases, with 15 bases sitting between them. The CDR3 is made up of 15 amino acids. CDR3: CASSLFGQGSDGYTF. In DNA, the CDR3 is TGTGCCAGCAGTTTATTCGGGCAGGGTTCCGATGGCTACACCTTC.

The rearrangement joins TRBV18 to TRBJ2-5; D is perhaps TRBD1 (5 bases). The V end was cut by 2 bases, the J end by 4 bases, with 8 bases between. The CDR3 has 13 amino acids. Germline CDR1 KGHSH, CDR2 LQKENI. CDR3: CASSPRGGETQYF. DNA of the CDR3: TGTGCCAGCTCACCAAGGGGTGGAGAGACCCAGTACTTC.

V gene TRBV11-2 combines with J gene TRBJ2-2; the D gene is possibly TRBD2 (6 bases). Deletions cut 7 bases from V and 8 bases from J, with 17 bases between. This CDR3 contains 14 residues. CDR1 and CDR2 (germline): SGHAT, FQNNGV. CDR3 sequence reads: CASTSVGGIGELFF. The DNA for the CDR3 is TGTGCCAGCACCTCGGTGGGGGGAATAGGGGAGCTGTTTTTT.

The rearrangement uses TRBV24-1 and TRBJ2-5; D is possibly TRBD1 (6 bases). V lost 4 bases and J lost 5, with 7 bases in between. Germline CDR1 KGHDR, CDR2 SFDVKD. This CDR3 is built from 12 residues. The CDR3 loop reads CATSDQGETQYF. DNA of the CDR3: TGTGCCACCAGTGACCAGGGGGAGACCCAGTACTTC.

CDR3 amino acids: CASSFSPGHQETQYF. For the CDR3, the DNA is TGTGCCAGCAGCTTTTCTCCGGGACACCAAGAGACCCAGTACTTC. The chain combines TRBV7-3 with TRBJ2-5; D might be TRBD1 or TRBD2, each matching 5 bases. CDR1 SGHTA and CDR2 FQGTGA come from the germline V gene. The CDR3 contains 15 residues. Trimming removed 3 bases from V and 0 bases from J, with 11 bases in between.

The J gene is TRBJ2-5, the V gene TRBV9; the match to TRBD2 covers 8 bases. V shed 0 bases, J shed 3 bases, and the junction held 4 bases outside the gene matches. This CDR3 has 15 residues. Looked up from germline, CDR1 is SGDLS and CDR2 is YYNGEE. CDR3 sequence (DNA): TGTGCCAGCAGCGTAGAAGGGACTAGTGAAGAGACCCAGTACTTC. It specifies CASSVEGTSEETQYF.

In this sample, this clone turned up a few times. The chain employs TRBV6-6 and TRBJ2-4; TRBD2 agrees at 10 bases. The CDR3 is 20 residues long. CDR1 MNHNY and CDR2 SVGAGI come from the germline V gene (reference sequence). The ends lost 6 bases at V and 0 bases at J; junction bases unmatched: 17. CDR3 region: CASSKFTRAGGKLAKNIQYF. The DNA of the CDR3 is TGTGCCAGCAGCAAATTCACGCGAGCGGGAGGGAAACTAGCCAAAAACATTCAGTACTTC.

This rearrangement joins TRBV18 to TRBJ2-2; 8 bases agree with TRBD2. Germline-derived CDR1 and CDR2 are KGHSH and LQKENI. This CDR3 spans 18 amino acids. V dropped 5 bases and J dropped 2; count of bases not matched to a gene: 13. The chain's CDR3 is CASSYTGGTRLNTGELFF. The CDR3 nucleotides are TGTGCCAGCTCATACACCGGCGGGACTAGACTTAACACCGGGGAGCTGTTTTTT.

This clone has just a few counts. The V gene is TRBV3-1 (or the pseudogene TRBV3-2), the J gene TRBJ1-2; D remains unclear. The V end lost 4 bases, the J end lost 6 bases, and 21 bases lay between the germline ends. This CDR3 is built from 16 residues. The germline gives CDR1 LGHDT, CDR2 YNNKEL (reference sequence). The DNA for the CDR3 is TGTGCCAGCAGCCCGGGCGGGAGGCTCCGAGGGAATGGCTACACCTTC. It yields the protein CASSPGGRLRGNGYTF.